A selection of T cell receptor beta chains follows, all from one sample in a study of T cell responses to AZD1222 COVID-19 vaccine. Clones were read by immunoSEQ multiplex PCR, and TCRdb kept only the in-frame ones, dropping some. Among approximately 110,000 clones listed, around 86% were seen once. Sequenced here: peripheral blood, sampled on day 0 of AZD1222 vaccination. These receptor sequences come from an adult in good health. Each CDR3 is given with its conserved first and last residue. The D gene is left open where the match is weak. Clone size is shown for a subset of rows, as once, few, many or a class of expanded clone.

d_call: NA
clone_size: NA
cdr3_length: 16
j_call: TRBJ2-1
v_call: TRBV19
cdr3_nt: TGTGCCAGTAGCGACAGAATAAAGAGCTCCTACAATGAGCAGTTCTTC
cdr3_aa: CASSDRIKSSYNEQFF

d_call: NA
clone_size: NA
cdr3_length: 15
j_call: TRBJ2-1
v_call: TRBV6-1
cdr3_nt: TGTGCCAGCAGTGAAGCGTCGCTCGGCGGCGGTGAGCAGTTCTTC
cdr3_aa: CASSEASLGGGEQFF

d_call: NA
clone_size: NA
cdr3_length: 14
j_call: TRBJ2-7
v_call: TRBV28
cdr3_nt: TGTGCCAGCAATCCCGCCTGGGGGACGGACGAGCAGTACTTC
cdr3_aa: CASNPAWGTDEQYF

d_call: NA
clone_size: NA
cdr3_length: 17
j_call: TRBJ2-5
v_call: TRBV3-1/TRBV3-2
cdr3_nt: TGTGCCAGCAGCCAAGTGGGATTCGGGGAAAACCAAGAGACCCAGTACTTC
cdr3_aa: CASSQVGFGENQETQYF

d_call: NA
clone_size: once
cdr3_length: 14
j_call: TRBJ1-2
v_call: TRBV19
cdr3_nt: TGTGCCAGTAGTATTTGGGGAGGGGACTATGGCTACACCTTC
cdr3_aa: CASSIWGGDYGYTF

d_call: NA
clone_size: NA
cdr3_length: 14
j_call: TRBJ1-4
v_call: TRBV5-8
cdr3_nt: TGTGCCAGCAGCTTGGTTCACCAAACTGAAAAACTGTTTTTT
cdr3_aa: CASSLVHQTEKLFF

d_call: NA
clone_size: NA
cdr3_length: 13
j_call: TRBJ1-4
v_call: TRBV10-3
cdr3_nt: TGTGCCATCAGTGACTCCGTTAATGAAAAACTGTTTTTT
cdr3_aa: CAISDSVNEKLFF

d_call: NA
clone_size: NA
cdr3_length: 16
j_call: TRBJ1-1
v_call: TRBV5-4
cdr3_nt: TGTGCCAGCAGCTTGGAGGCGGGCGGTCGGAACACTGAAGCTTTCTTT
cdr3_aa: CASSLEAGGRNTEAFF

d_call: NA
clone_size: NA
cdr3_length: 11
j_call: TRBJ1-2
v_call: TRBV29-1
cdr3_nt: TGCAGCGTGCCGGATCCCTACGGCTACACCTTC
cdr3_aa: CSVPDPYGYTF

d_call: TRBD2
clone_size: NA
cdr3_length: 15
j_call: TRBJ2-3
v_call: TRBV6-5
cdr3_nt: TGTGCCAGCAGTCAAACCAGGACTAGCGGGGGGTCGCAGTATTTT
cdr3_aa: CASSQTRTSGGSQYF

d_call: NA
clone_size: NA
cdr3_length: 14
j_call: TRBJ1-1
v_call: TRBV19
cdr3_nt: TGTGCCAGTAGGTACGCAGGGGTAAGGACTGAAGCTTTCTTT
cdr3_aa: CASRYAGVRTEAFF

d_call: NA
clone_size: NA
cdr3_length: 16
j_call: TRBJ2-1
v_call: TRBV10-1
cdr3_nt: TGCGCCAACCCGGGACCGACTCTTAGCTCCTACAATGAGCAGTTCTTC
cdr3_aa: CANPGPTLSSYNEQFF

d_call: TRBD2
clone_size: NA
cdr3_length: 15
j_call: TRBJ2-3
v_call: TRBV7-7
cdr3_nt: TGTGCCAGCAGCCTCGGGACTAGCATGGCAGATACGCAGTATTTT
cdr3_aa: CASSLGTSMADTQYF

d_call: NA
clone_size: few
cdr3_length: 14
j_call: TRBJ1-1
v_call: TRBV2
cdr3_nt: TGTGCCAGCAGAGCAGGTAGGGAGAACACTGAAGCTTTCTTT
cdr3_aa: CASRAGRENTEAFF

d_call: NA
clone_size: NA
cdr3_length: 14
j_call: TRBJ1-2
v_call: TRBV4-1
cdr3_nt: TGCGCCAGCAGCCAAGAATGGGGTCACTATGGCTACACCTTC
cdr3_aa: CASSQEWGHYGYTF

d_call: NA
clone_size: NA
cdr3_length: 16
j_call: TRBJ1-2
v_call: TRBV2
cdr3_nt: TGTGCCAGCACTCGGGATTGGGGGGCTCTAAACTATGGCTACACCTTC
cdr3_aa: CASTRDWGALNYGYTF

d_call: TRBD1
clone_size: medium-sized
cdr3_length: 14
j_call: TRBJ1-2
v_call: TRBV7-2
cdr3_nt: TGTGCCAGCAGCTCCGGGACAGGGGATAATGGCTACACCTTC
cdr3_aa: CASSSGTGDNGYTF

d_call: NA
clone_size: once
cdr3_length: 11
j_call: TRBJ2-5
v_call: TRBV6-5
cdr3_nt: TGTGCCAGCAGGTCCGGTGAGACCCAGTACTTC
cdr3_aa: CASRSGETQYF

d_call: TRBD1
clone_size: NA
cdr3_length: 15
j_call: TRBJ2-7
v_call: TRBV5-5
cdr3_nt: TGTGCCAGCAGCTTTAGGGACAGGGGGTTCTACGAGCAGTACTTC
cdr3_aa: CASSFRDRGFYEQYF

d_call: TRBD1
clone_size: once
cdr3_length: 15
j_call: TRBJ1-5
v_call: TRBV7-8
cdr3_nt: TGTGCCAGCAGCTTTTCCGACAGGGGTCGTCAGCCCCAGCATTTT
cdr3_aa: CASSFSDRGRQPQHF

d_call: NA
clone_size: NA
cdr3_length: 13
j_call: TRBJ1-1
v_call: TRBV2
cdr3_nt: TGTGCCAGCAGTGTTAATAGTAGGGTTGAAGCTTTCTTT
cdr3_aa: CASSVNSRVEAFF

d_call: TRBD1
clone_size: NA
cdr3_length: 14
j_call: TRBJ2-2
v_call: TRBV7-6
cdr3_nt: TGTGCCAGCTTCGACAGGGCGAGGTCCGGGGAGCTGTTTTTT
cdr3_aa: CASFDRARSGELFF

d_call: NA
clone_size: once
cdr3_length: 13
j_call: TRBJ2-5
v_call: TRBV7-9
cdr3_nt: TGTGCCAGCAGCAAAAACAGGGAAGAGACCCAGTACTTC
cdr3_aa: CASSKNREETQYF

d_call: NA
clone_size: NA
cdr3_length: 14
j_call: TRBJ1-3
v_call: TRBV6-5
cdr3_nt: TGTGCCAGCAGTTACTCGAACGGAGGCAACACCATATATTTT
cdr3_aa: CASSYSNGGNTIYF

d_call: NA
clone_size: NA
cdr3_length: 14
j_call: TRBJ2-6
v_call: TRBV2
cdr3_nt: TGTGCCAGCAGGGGCGGATCTGGGGCCAACGTCCTGACTTTC
cdr3_aa: CASRGGSGANVLTF

d_call: TRBD1
clone_size: few
cdr3_length: 15
j_call: TRBJ1-2
v_call: TRBV7-8
cdr3_nt: TGTGCCAGCAGCCCAGGGACAGCCCCAATCCATGGCTACACCTTC
cdr3_aa: CASSPGTAPIHGYTF

d_call: NA
clone_size: once
cdr3_length: 12
j_call: TRBJ1-3
v_call: TRBV6-5
cdr3_nt: TGTGCCAGCGGGATCTCTGGAAACACCATATATTTT
cdr3_aa: CASGISGNTIYF

d_call: TRBD1
clone_size: NA
cdr3_length: 15
j_call: TRBJ2-7
v_call: TRBV7-6
cdr3_nt: TGTGCCAGCAGCCCTGGACAGGGGGCGCTTTACGAGCAGTACTTC
cdr3_aa: CASSPGQGALYEQYF

d_call: TRBD1
clone_size: NA
cdr3_length: 14
j_call: TRBJ1-1
v_call: TRBV5-1
cdr3_nt: TGCGCCAGCAGCTTGGGACAGGGGGTGACTGAAGCTTTCTTT
cdr3_aa: CASSLGQGVTEAFF

d_call: TRBD2
clone_size: few
cdr3_length: 19
j_call: TRBJ2-2
v_call: TRBV11-2
cdr3_nt: TGTGCCAGCAGCTTAGATCCCGGCGGGGGTAGCGGAGGGGTCGGGGAGCTGTTTTTT
cdr3_aa: CASSLDPGGGSGGVGELFF

d_call: NA
clone_size: NA
cdr3_length: 14
j_call: TRBJ1-2
v_call: TRBV6-2/TRBV6-3
cdr3_nt: TGTGCCAGCAGTTCCCCTACCGGGGTTAATGGCTACACCTTC
cdr3_aa: CASSSPTGVNGYTF

d_call: NA
clone_size: NA
cdr3_length: 16
j_call: TRBJ2-2
v_call: TRBV20-1
cdr3_nt: TGCAGTGCTAGTCCCGTACGAGCAGCGAACACCGGGGAGCTGTTTTTT
cdr3_aa: CSASPVRAANTGELFF

d_call: TRBD1
clone_size: NA
cdr3_length: 15
j_call: TRBJ2-3
v_call: TRBV3-1/TRBV3-2
cdr3_nt: TGTGCCAGCAGCGCCCCGGGACAGGGTGCCCATACGCAGTATTTT
cdr3_aa: CASSAPGQGAHTQYF

d_call: TRBD1
clone_size: NA
cdr3_length: 13
j_call: TRBJ1-2
v_call: TRBV3-1/TRBV3-2
cdr3_nt: TGTGCCAGCAGACTGTCAGGGGGATATGGCTACACCTTC
cdr3_aa: CASRLSGGYGYTF

d_call: NA
clone_size: once
cdr3_length: 15
j_call: TRBJ2-7
v_call: TRBV5-4
cdr3_nt: TGTGCCAGCAGCTTGGTGTTTGGCGGGGGCAACGAGCAGTACTTC
cdr3_aa: CASSLVFGGGNEQYF

d_call: NA
clone_size: NA
cdr3_length: 19
j_call: TRBJ2-5
v_call: TRBV14
cdr3_nt: TGTGCCAGCAGCCAAGACGCTGGCTTCCATCGAAGAAAGCAAGAGACCCAGTACTTC
cdr3_aa: CASSQDAGFHRRKQETQYF

d_call: TRBD1
clone_size: NA
cdr3_length: 14
j_call: TRBJ2-7
v_call: TRBV11-2
cdr3_nt: TGTGCCAGCAGCTTCGGGACAGGGGCCTACGAGCAGTACTTC
cdr3_aa: CASSFGTGAYEQYF

d_call: NA
clone_size: NA
cdr3_length: 14
j_call: TRBJ1-2
v_call: TRBV6-5
cdr3_nt: TGTGCCAGCAGACAACACCAGGGCCTGGATGGCTACACCTTC
cdr3_aa: CASRQHQGLDGYTF

d_call: NA
clone_size: few
cdr3_length: 11
j_call: TRBJ1-4
v_call: TRBV30
cdr3_nt: TGTGCCTGGAGTATCCGTGAAAAACTGTTTTTT
cdr3_aa: CAWSIREKLFF

d_call: NA
clone_size: NA
cdr3_length: 16
j_call: TRBJ1-2
v_call: TRBV6-5
cdr3_nt: TGTGCCAGCAGTTACACCGGATTCGACACTAACTATGGCTACACCTTC
cdr3_aa: CASSYTGFDTNYGYTF

d_call: TRBD2
clone_size: NA
cdr3_length: 14
j_call: TRBJ2-5
v_call: TRBV13
cdr3_nt: TGTGCCAGCAGCTTCGGGACTAGACAAGAGACCCAGTACTTC
cdr3_aa: CASSFGTRQETQYF

d_call: NA
clone_size: NA
cdr3_length: 13
j_call: TRBJ1-5
v_call: TRBV18
cdr3_nt: TGTGCCAGCTCACCAGGTAACAATCAGCCCCAGCATTTT
cdr3_aa: CASSPGNNQPQHF

d_call: TRBD1
clone_size: NA
cdr3_length: 17
j_call: TRBJ1-2
v_call: TRBV9
cdr3_nt: TGTGCCAGCAGCTTCGGGACAGGGAGGGCCCTCAACTATGGCTACACCTTC
cdr3_aa: CASSFGTGRALNYGYTF

d_call: NA
clone_size: NA
cdr3_length: 14
j_call: TRBJ2-3
v_call: TRBV29-1
cdr3_nt: TGCAGCGTTCGGGGCGGGTTAAGCACAGATACGCAGTATTTT
cdr3_aa: CSVRGGLSTDTQYF

d_call: NA
clone_size: NA
cdr3_length: 14
j_call: TRBJ2-5
v_call: TRBV4-3
cdr3_nt: TGCGCCAGCAGCCAAGATCCCAGCCAAGAGACCCAGTACTTC
cdr3_aa: CASSQDPSQETQYF

d_call: NA
clone_size: NA
cdr3_length: 12
j_call: TRBJ2-5
v_call: TRBV9
cdr3_nt: TGTGCCAGCAGCGGTGACTGGGGGACCCAGTACTTC
cdr3_aa: CASSGDWGTQYF

d_call: NA
clone_size: NA
cdr3_length: 11
j_call: TRBJ2-7
v_call: TRBV20-1
cdr3_nt: TGCAGTGCTAGTCCAAGCTACGAGCAGTACTTC
cdr3_aa: CSASPSYEQYF

d_call: NA
clone_size: NA
cdr3_length: 12
j_call: TRBJ2-1
v_call: TRBV29-1
cdr3_nt: TGCAGCGTTGAGGGACTTTACAATGAGCAGTTCTTC
cdr3_aa: CSVEGLYNEQFF

d_call: NA
clone_size: NA
cdr3_length: 14
j_call: TRBJ2-7
v_call: TRBV3-1/TRBV3-2
cdr3_nt: TGTGCCAGCAGCCAACGGACTTCGGCCTACGAGCAGTACTTC
cdr3_aa: CASSQRTSAYEQYF

d_call: TRBD2
clone_size: once
cdr3_length: 16
j_call: TRBJ2-5
v_call: TRBV5-1
cdr3_nt: TGCGCCAGCAGCCCCGCTAGCGGGGGTCTGGGTGAGACCCAGTACTTC
cdr3_aa: CASSPASGGLGETQYF

d_call: NA
clone_size: NA
cdr3_length: 13
j_call: TRBJ1-2
v_call: TRBV15
cdr3_nt: TGTGCCACCAGCAGACCTACAGGGAACGGCTACACCTTC
cdr3_aa: CATSRPTGNGYTF

d_call: NA
clone_size: NA
cdr3_length: 14
j_call: TRBJ2-1
v_call: TRBV7-2
cdr3_nt: TGTGCCAGCAGCTTAGTGTGGGGAGACAATGAGCAGTTCTTC
cdr3_aa: CASSLVWGDNEQFF

d_call: NA
clone_size: NA
cdr3_length: 16
j_call: TRBJ2-2
v_call: TRBV2
cdr3_nt: TGTGCCAGCAGTGAGGCTGGAAATACGAACACCGGGGAGCTGTTTTTT
cdr3_aa: CASSEAGNTNTGELFF

d_call: NA
clone_size: NA
cdr3_length: 11
j_call: TRBJ2-1
v_call: TRBV2
cdr3_nt: TGTGCCAGCGCAGAGTACAATGAGCAGTTCTTC
cdr3_aa: CASAEYNEQFF

d_call: NA
clone_size: few
cdr3_length: 13
j_call: TRBJ1-2
v_call: TRBV29-1
cdr3_nt: NA
cdr3_aa: CSVGQGAGGYSTF

d_call: NA
clone_size: NA
cdr3_length: 12
j_call: TRBJ1-6
v_call: TRBV12-3/TRBV12-4
cdr3_nt: TGTGCCAGCCAGGCAGGGGCTTCACCCCTCCACTTT
cdr3_aa: CASQAGASPLHF